This paragraph reports one TCR beta chain. A Seattle source enrolled patients during active infection and followed them longitudinally. Per the original methods: Counts of nucleated cells, estimated from reference gene primer amplification, were obtained. The assay was immunoSEQ multiplex PCR, and TCRdb's table has in-frame clones only and misses some. The D gene and trimming were derived from the DNA, and the V and J assignments and clone size from that table. This sample has fewer than 200,000 clones, with approximately 80% found just once. CDR3 length equals 14 residues. The V gene end was trimmed by 4 bases and the J gene end by 4 bases; junction bases not matched to a gene: 3. CDR1 and CDR2 from the germline V gene are SGHRS and YFSETQ. The data were taken from a study of blood T cell repertoires in COVID-19. Study details: The samples span acute and convalescent COVID-19 from the United States, Italy and Spain. Sources were T cells, B-cell-depleted T cells, or PBMCs; the material itself was cDNA or gDNA.

The sequence came from an elderly woman with COVID-19, enrolled during active disease. The V gene is TRBV5-1, the J gene TRBJ1-4; 8 bases fit TRBD1. The material sequenced was peripheral blood. As DNA, the CDR3 is TGCGCCAGCAGCCTGGGACAGGTTAATGAAAAACTGTTTTTT. It specifies CASSLGQVNEKLFF. The full variable domain, with the rest looked up from reference TRBV5-1 and TRBJ1-4, is KAGVTQTPRYLIKTRGQQVTLSCSPISGHRSVSWYQQTPGQGLQFLFEYFSETQRNKGNFPGRFSGRQFSNSRSEMNVSTLELGDSALYLCASSLGQVNEKLFFGSGTQLSVL.